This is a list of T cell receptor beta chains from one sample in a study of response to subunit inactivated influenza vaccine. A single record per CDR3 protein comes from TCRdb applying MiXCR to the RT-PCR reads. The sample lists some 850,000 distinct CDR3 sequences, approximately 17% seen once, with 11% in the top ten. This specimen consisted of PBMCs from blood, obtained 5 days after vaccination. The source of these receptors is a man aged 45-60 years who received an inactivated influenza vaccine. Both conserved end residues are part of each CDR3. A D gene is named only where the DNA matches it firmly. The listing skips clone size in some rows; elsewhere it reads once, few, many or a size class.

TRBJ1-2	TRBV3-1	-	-	CASSQDPQGHYGYTF	TGTGCCAGCAGCCAAGACCCCCAGGGTCATTATGGCTACACCTTC
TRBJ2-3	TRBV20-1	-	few	CSARDRRGSPDTQYF	TGCAGTGCTAGAGATCGTCGCGGATCGCCAGATACGCAGTATTTT
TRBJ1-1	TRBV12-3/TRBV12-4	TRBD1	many	CASSTGGTGPAFF	TGTGCCAGCAGTACTGGGGGGACAGGACCAGCTTTCTTT
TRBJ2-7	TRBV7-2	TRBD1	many	CASSLGQGDEQYF	TGTGCCAGCAGCTTAGGACAGGGAGACGAGCAGTACTTC
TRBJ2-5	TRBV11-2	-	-	CASSLELRRGQETQYF	TGTGCCAGCAGCTTAGAGTTACGCAGGGGCCAAGAGACCCAGTACTTC
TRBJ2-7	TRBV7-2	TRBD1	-	CASSGRDRLVHF	TGTGCCAGCAGCGGTCGGGACAGGCTGGTTCACTTC
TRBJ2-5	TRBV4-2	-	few	CASSQAPGMIRQETQYF	TGTGCCAGCAGCCAAGCCCCGGGGATGATAAGGCAAGAGACCCAGTACTTC
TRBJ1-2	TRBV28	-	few	CASSFRAGYGYTF	TGTGCCAGCAGTTTTCGCGCAGGCTATGGCTACACCTTC
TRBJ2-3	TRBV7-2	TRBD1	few	CASSGQTGLTDTQYF	TGTGCCAGCAGCGGTCAGACAGGGCTCACAGATACGCAGTATTTT
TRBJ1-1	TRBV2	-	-	CASSAHPLNTEAFF	TGTGCCAGCAGCGCCCACCCATTGAACACTGAAGCTTTCTTT
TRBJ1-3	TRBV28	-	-	CASRESSGNTIYF	TGTGCCAGCAGAGAGAGCTCTGGAAACACCATATATTTT
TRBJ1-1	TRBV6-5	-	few	CASSYSGENTEAFF	TGTGCCAGCAGTTACTCTGGGGAGAACACTGAAGCTTTCTTT
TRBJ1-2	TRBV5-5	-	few	CASSLNAREGYGYTF	TGTGCCAGCAGCTTAAACGCCAGGGAGGGCTATGGCTACACCTTC
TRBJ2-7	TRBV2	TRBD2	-	CASSEATAGTYEQYF	TGTGCCAGCAGTGAAGCGACAGCGGGGACCTACGAGCAGTACTTC
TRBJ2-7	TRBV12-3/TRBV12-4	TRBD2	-	CASSFRAGSTSYEQYF	TGTGCCAGCAGTTTCCGAGCGGGATCCACCTCCTACGAGCAGTACTTC
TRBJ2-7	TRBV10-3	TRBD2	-	CAISESREGRYEQYF	TGTGCCATCAGTGAGTCACGGGAGGGTCGCTACGAGCAGTACTTC
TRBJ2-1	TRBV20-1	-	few	CSVGRTLYMDEQFF	TGCAGTGTCGGACGGACACTTTACATGGATGAGCAGTTCTTC
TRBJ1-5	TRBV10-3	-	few	CAISESQLPGKNQPQHF	TGTGCCATCAGTGAGTCACAACTTCCGGGTAAGAATCAGCCCCAGCATTTT
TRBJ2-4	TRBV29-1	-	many	CSVVPLAKNIQYF	TGCAGCGTTGTTCCACTAGCCAAAAACATTCAGTACTTC
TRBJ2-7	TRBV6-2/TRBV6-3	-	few	CASSYPTSYEQYF	TGTGCCAGCAGTTACCCTACAAGCTACGAGCAGTACTTC
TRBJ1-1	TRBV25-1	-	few	CASSPLGGALNTEAFF	TGTGCCAGCAGTCCCCTTGGGGGGGCTCTGAACACTGAAGCTTTCTTT
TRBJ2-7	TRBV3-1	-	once	CASSQDQNAPYEQYF	TGTGCCAGCAGCCAAGATCAAAACGCACCCTACGAGCAGTACTTC
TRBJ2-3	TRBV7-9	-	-	CASSFLSSSTDTQYF	TGTGCCAGCAGCTTTTTGTCTTCTAGCACAGATACGCAGTATTTT
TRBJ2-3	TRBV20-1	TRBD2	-	CSALLAGPSTDTQYF	TGCAGTGCCCTACTAGCGGGGCCTAGCACAGATACGCAGTATTTT
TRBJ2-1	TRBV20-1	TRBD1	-	CSAFTGTGYNEQFF	TGCAGTGCTTTTACCGGGACAGGGTACAATGAGCAGTTCTTC
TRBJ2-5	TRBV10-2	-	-	CASSELPETQYF	TGCGCCAGCAGTGAACTTCCAGAGACCCAGTACTTC
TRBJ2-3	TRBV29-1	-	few	CSVGTHSTDTQYF	TGCAGCGTTGGTACACATAGCACAGATACGCAGTATTTT
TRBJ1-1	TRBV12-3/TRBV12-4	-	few	CASDILFGTEAFF	TGTGCCAGCGATATCCTCTTCGGGACTGAAGCTTTCTTT
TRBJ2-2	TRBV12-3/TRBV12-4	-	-	CASRSGTYTGELFF	TGTGCCAGCAGATCCGGGACATACACCGGGGAGCTGTTTTTT
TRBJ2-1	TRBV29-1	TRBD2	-	CSVTGLADLGGAYNEQFF	TGCAGCGTGACGGGACTAGCAGACCTTGGAGGTGCCTACAATGAGCAGTTCTTC
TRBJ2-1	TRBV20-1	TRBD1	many	CSYWTGVNEQFF	TGCAGTTATTGGACAGGGGTGAATGAGCAGTTCTTC
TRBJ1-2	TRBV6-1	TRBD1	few	CASTKRGTDYGYTF	TGTGCCAGCACCAAACGGGGGACAGACTATGGCTACACCTTC
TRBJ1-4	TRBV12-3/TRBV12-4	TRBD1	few	CASKQDRGSAANEKLFF	TGTGCCAGCAAACAGGACAGGGGCTCCGCGGCTAATGAAAAACTGTTTTTT
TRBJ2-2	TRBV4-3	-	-	CASSQDKAFGELFF	TGCGCCAGCAGCCAAGATAAAGCGTTCGGGGAGCTGTTTTTT
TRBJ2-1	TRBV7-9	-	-	CASGAGAYNEQFF	TGTGCCAGCGGGGCGGGCGCGTACAATGAGCAGTTCTTC
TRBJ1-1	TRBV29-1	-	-	CSSKGGLGTEAFF	TGCAGCTCTAAAGGGGGGTTGGGCACTGAAGCTTTCTTT